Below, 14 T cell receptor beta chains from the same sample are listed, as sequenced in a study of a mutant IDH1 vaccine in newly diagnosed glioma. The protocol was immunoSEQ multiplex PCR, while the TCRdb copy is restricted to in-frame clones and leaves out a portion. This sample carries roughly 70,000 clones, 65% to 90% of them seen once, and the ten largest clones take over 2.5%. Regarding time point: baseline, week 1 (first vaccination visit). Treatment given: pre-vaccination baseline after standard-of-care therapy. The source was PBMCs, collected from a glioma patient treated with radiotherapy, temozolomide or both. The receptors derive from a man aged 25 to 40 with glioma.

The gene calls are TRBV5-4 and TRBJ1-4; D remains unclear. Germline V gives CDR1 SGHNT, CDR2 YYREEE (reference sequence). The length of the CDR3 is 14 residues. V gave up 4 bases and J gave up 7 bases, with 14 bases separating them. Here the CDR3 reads CASSLRTGGEKLFF. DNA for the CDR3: TGTGCCAGCAGCCTCCGGACGGGAGGTGAAAAACTGTTTTTT.

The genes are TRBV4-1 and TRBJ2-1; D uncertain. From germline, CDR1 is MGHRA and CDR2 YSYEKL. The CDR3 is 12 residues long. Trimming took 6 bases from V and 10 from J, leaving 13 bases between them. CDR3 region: CASSLREWEQFF. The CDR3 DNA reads TGCGCCAGCAGTCTCCGAGAGTGGGAGCAGTTCTTC.

The CDR3 here is CASSLPARGSGNTIYF. As DNA, the CDR3 is TGTGCCAGCAGCCTCCCGGCACGGGGCTCTGGAAACACCATATATTTT. This chain links TRBV7-9 with TRBJ1-3; D gene ambiguous. The germline V gene encodes CDR1 SEHNR and CDR2 FQNEAQ (reference sequence). CDR3 length equals 16 residues. V was shortened by 5 bases and J by 0 bases, with 14 bases between the two germline ends.

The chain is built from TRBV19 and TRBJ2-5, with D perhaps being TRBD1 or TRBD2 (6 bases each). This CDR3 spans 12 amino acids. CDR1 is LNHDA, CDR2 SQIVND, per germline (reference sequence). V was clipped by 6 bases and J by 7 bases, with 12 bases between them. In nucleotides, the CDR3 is TGTGCCAGTAGCCGGGGGCTAGGGACCCAGTACTTC. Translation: CASSRGLGTQYF.

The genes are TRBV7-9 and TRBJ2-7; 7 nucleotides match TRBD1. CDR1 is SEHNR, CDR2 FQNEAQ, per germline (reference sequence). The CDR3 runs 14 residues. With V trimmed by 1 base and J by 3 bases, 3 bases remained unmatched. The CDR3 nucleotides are TGTGCCAGCAGCTTAGTAGCAGGGGGCTACGAGCAGTACTTC. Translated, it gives CASSLVAGGYEQYF.

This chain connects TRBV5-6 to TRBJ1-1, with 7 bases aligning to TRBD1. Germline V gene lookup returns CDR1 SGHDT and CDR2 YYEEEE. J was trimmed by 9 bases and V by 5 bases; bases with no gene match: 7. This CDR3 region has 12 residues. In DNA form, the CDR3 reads TGTGCCAGCAGACCTTACAGGGGACAAGCTTTCTTT. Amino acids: CASRPYRGQAFF.

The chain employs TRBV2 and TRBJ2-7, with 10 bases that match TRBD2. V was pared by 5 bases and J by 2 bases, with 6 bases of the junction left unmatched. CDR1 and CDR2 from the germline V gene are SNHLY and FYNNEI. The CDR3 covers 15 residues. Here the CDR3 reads CASSSSGGKPYEQYF. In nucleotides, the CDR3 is TGTGCCAGCAGTTCTAGCGGGGGAAAACCCTACGAGCAGTACTTC.

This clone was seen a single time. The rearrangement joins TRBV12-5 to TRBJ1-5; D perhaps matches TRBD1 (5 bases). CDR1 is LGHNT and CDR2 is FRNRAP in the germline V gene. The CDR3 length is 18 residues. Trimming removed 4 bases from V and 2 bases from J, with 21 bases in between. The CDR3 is CASGSSNLAGRGNQPQHF. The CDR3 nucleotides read TGTGCTAGTGGTTCTAGTAACCTGGCAGGGAGAGGCAATCAGCCCCAGCATTTT.

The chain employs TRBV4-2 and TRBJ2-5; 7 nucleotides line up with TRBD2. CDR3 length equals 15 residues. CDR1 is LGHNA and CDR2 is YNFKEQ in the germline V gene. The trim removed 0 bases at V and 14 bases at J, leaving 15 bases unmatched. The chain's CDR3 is CASSQDQWGGTAPYF. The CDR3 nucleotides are TGTGCCAGCAGCCAAGATCAATGGGGGGGGACTGCCCCTTACTTC.

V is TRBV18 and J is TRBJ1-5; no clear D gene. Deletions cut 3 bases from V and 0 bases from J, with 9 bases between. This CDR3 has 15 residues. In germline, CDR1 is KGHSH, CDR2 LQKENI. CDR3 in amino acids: CASSPAGFSNQPQHF. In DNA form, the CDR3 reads TGTGCCAGCTCACCCGCGGGGTTTAGCAATCAGCCCCAGCATTTT.

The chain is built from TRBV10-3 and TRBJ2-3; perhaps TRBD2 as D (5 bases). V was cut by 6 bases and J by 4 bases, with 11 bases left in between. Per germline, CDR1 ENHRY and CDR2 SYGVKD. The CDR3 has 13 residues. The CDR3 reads CAISERTSDTQYF. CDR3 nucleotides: TGTGCCATCAGCGAGCGGACTTCAGATACGCAGTATTTT.

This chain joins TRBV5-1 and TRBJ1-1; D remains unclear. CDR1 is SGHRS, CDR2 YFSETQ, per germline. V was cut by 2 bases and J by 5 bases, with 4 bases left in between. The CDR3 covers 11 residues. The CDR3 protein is CASSFGTEAFF. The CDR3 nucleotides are TGCGCCAGCAGCTTTGGGACTGAAGCTTTCTTT.

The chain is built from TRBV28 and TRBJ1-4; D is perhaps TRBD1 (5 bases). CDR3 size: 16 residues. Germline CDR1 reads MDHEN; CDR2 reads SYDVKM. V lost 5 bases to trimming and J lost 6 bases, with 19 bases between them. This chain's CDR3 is CASSPYRQQGDEKLFF. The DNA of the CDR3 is TGTGCCAGCAGTCCCTATCGACAGCAAGGGGATGAAAAACTGTTTTTT.

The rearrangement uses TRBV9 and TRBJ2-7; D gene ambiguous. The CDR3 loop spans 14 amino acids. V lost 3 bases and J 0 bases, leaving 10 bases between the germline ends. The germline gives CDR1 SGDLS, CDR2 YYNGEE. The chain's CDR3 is CASSGTGTSYEQYF. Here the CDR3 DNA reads TGTGCCAGCAGCGGAACCGGAACCTCCTACGAGCAGTACTTC.